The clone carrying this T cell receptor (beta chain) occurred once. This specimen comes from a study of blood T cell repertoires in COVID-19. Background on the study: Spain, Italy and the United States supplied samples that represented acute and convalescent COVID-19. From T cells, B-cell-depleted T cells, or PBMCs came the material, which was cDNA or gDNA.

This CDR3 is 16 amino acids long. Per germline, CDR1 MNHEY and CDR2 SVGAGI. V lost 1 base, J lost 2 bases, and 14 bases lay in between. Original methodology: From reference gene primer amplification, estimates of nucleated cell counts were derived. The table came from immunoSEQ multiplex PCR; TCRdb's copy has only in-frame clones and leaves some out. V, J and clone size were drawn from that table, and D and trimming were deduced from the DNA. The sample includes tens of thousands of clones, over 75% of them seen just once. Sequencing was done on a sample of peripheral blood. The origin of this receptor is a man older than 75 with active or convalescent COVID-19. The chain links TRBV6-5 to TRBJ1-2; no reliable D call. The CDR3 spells CASSYYQRLQNYGYTF. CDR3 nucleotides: TGTGCCAGCAGTTACTACCAGCGACTTCAAAACTATGGCTACACCTTC.